These 6 T cell receptor beta chains were sequenced from one sample in a study of blood T cells in healthy people across ages. A second PCR, run for roughly 6 to 11 cycles, used a sample-barcoded 5' primer plus a J-beta primer mix. TCRdb re-analysed the 5' RACE reads in MiXCR, keeping a single row per CDR3 protein. Here the sample spans about 800,000 distinct CDR3 sequences, more than 45% being singletons. Input material: blood. The receptors were sampled from a man aged 25 to 40 in good health.

The chain combines TRBV10-3 with TRBJ2-3, with D possibly TRBD2 on 6 matching bases. The V end lost 7 bases, the J end lost 2 bases, and 13 bases lay between the germline ends. CDR3 length: 14 amino acids. Per germline, CDR1 ENHRY and CDR2 SYGVKD. The CDR3 loop is CAINAGPDTDTQYF. The CDR3 nucleotides read TGTGCCATCAACGCGGGACCCGACACAGATACGCAGTATTTT.

This clonotype came up many times. A single base separates this from a much larger clone, so it may be a read error. The V call is TRBV12-3 or TRBV12-4, the J call TRBJ2-1; perhaps TRBD2 as D (6 bases). The J call may be mistaken, given a closer DNA end match to TRBJ2-7. CDR3 length: 16 residues. CDR3 DNA sequence: TGTGCCAGCAGTTTACTAGCGCCCCCCCCCTACAATGAGCAGTACTTC. It is translated as CASSLLAPPPYNEQYF.

V gene TRBV7-3 combines with J gene TRBJ2-7, with 8 bases aligning to TRBD2. From germline, CDR1 is SGHTA and CDR2 FQGTGA. The CDR3 length is 15 residues. The J segment lost 2 bases and the V segment lost 1 base, leaving 4 bases of the junction unmatched. CDR3: CASSLILAEPYEQYF. CDR3 DNA sequence: TGTGCCAGCAGCTTAATACTAGCGGAACCCTACGAGCAGTACTTC.

As concerns this clonotype: Sequence at one end of the junction differs from germline and may be a read error. The chain links TRBV29-1 to TRBJ2-7; D tentatively fits TRBD1 or TRBD2 (7 bases each). The J call may not be correct, given that the DNA end is closer to TRBJ2-5. The CDR3 is made up of 15 amino acids. Germline CDR1 SQVTM, CDR2 ANQGSEA. In DNA form, the CDR3 reads TGCGGCGTTGCGGGCCCAGGGGGGGGCCAAGAGACCCAGTACTTC. Translating gives CGVAGPGGGQETQYF.

As DNA, the CDR3 is TGTGCCAGCAGCCAAAGGGGGGGCCCTGAAGATACGCAGTATTTT. It translates to CASSQRGGPEDTQYF. The chain employs TRBV3-1 and TRBJ2-3, with D possibly being TRBD2 (7 bases). The germline V gene has CDR1 LGHDT and CDR2 YNNKEL (reference sequence). This CDR3 region has 15 residues. Trimming shortened V by 2 bases and J by 5 bases, and 14 bases separated the two germline ends.

The J gene is TRBJ1-4, the V gene TRBV12-3 or TRBV12-4; D may be TRBD1 (5 bases). The CDR3 has 13 residues. Trimming removed 7 bases at V and 4 bases at J, with 10 bases between. This CDR3 reads CASTDNDNEKLFF. As DNA, the CDR3 is TGTGCCAGCACGGACAACGATAATGAAAAACTGTTTTTT.